This T cell receptor (beta chain) stems from a study of Ad26.COV2.S vaccination and SARS-CoV-2 variants. Study-wide background: Ad26.COV2.S given intramuscularly, once or twice 56 days apart. Study results and limitations: With respect to non-spike TCR breadth, vaccine and placebo recipients were similar. The TCR breadth and depth analyses may have understated or missed part of the total T cell responses.

Treatment defined: 15 to 20 received Ad26.COV2.S at low or high dose, single or two shots; five or six received placebo; per-sample allocation not given. Day 63 after the first vaccine or placebo injection was the time point for sampling. Spike of the Wuhan-strain SARS-CoV-2 was expressed by an Ad26 vector, which formed the vaccine. This table comes from immunoSEQ multiplex PCR, and its TCRdb copy is limited to in-frame clones, with some not included. The sample records roughly 240,000 clones, roughly 88% being singletons. CDR1 is KGHSH and CDR2 is LQKENI in the germline V gene. The CDR3 has 13 residues. With 2 bases removed from V and 0 bases from J, the gap between germline ends came to 3 bases. About this clone: Its specificity is not known.

The receptor's source is a person aged 18-65 years who received the Ad26.COV2.S COVID-19 vaccine or a placebo. The source material was peripheral blood, sampled in a trial of Ad26.COV2.S vaccine versus placebo. The chain carries TRBV18 and TRBJ2-3; D ambiguous. CDR3: CASSPMSTDTQYF. In DNA form, the CDR3 reads TGTGCCAGCTCACCAATGAGCACAGATACGCAGTATTTT.